These 22 T cell receptor beta chains were all obtained from the same sample, sequenced in a study of blood T cell repertoires in COVID-19. TCRdb's copy holds only in-frame clones and misses some; the assay was immunoSEQ multiplex PCR. The sample holds tens of thousands of clones, roughly 79% seen once. Sequencing was performed on peripheral blood. The origin of the receptors is an older woman with acute or convalescent COVID-19.

This chain uses TRBV25-1 with TRBJ2-5; 8 bases align to TRBD1. V gave up 2 bases and J gave up 5 bases; unmatched junction bases: 13. The CDR3 spans 17 residues. Germline loops: CDR1 MGHDK, CDR2 SYGVNS. The CDR3 loop is CASSEVRSQGARETQYF. In DNA, the CDR3 is TGTGCCAGCAGTGAAGTCCGTTCCCAGGGGGCGCGGGAGACCCAGTACTTC.

This sequence joins TRBV15 and TRBJ2-1, with D possibly TRBD2 on 5 matching bases. CDR3 length equals 13 residues. Trimming removed 5 bases at V and 2 bases at J, with 7 bases between. The germline CDR1 and CDR2 sequences are LNHNV and YYDKDF (reference sequence). DNA of the CDR3: TGTGCCACCAGCGAGGGCACCTACAATGAGCAGTTCTTC. This encodes CATSEGTYNEQFF.

The genes are TRBV5-5 and TRBJ1-1, with D uncertain. Trimming pared 4 bases from V and 4 bases from J, leaving 14 bases between. Germline V lookup: CDR1 SGHKS, CDR2 YYEKEE (reference sequence). CDR3 length: 14 residues. Written as DNA, the CDR3 is TGTGCCAGCAGCCTGGTCGGAGGGAGCACTGAAGCTTTCTTT. Its protein product is CASSLVGGSTEAFF.

The rearrangement joins TRBV7-2 to TRBJ1-5, with 10 bases identical to TRBD1. Trimming removed 3 bases from V and 6 bases from J; junction bases left unmatched: 2. CDR3 length: 14 amino acids. Looked up from germline, CDR1 is SGHTA and CDR2 is FQGNSA. The CDR3 here is CASSFDRGPQPQHF. CDR3 coding DNA: TGTGCCAGCAGCTTTGACAGGGGGCCTCAGCCCCAGCATTTT.

The rearrangement links TRBV10-3 to TRBJ1-1; D is perhaps TRBD1 (6 bases). Trimming stripped 6 bases from V and 0 bases from J, with 11 bases between. The CDR3 runs 14 residues. Germline CDR1 ENHRY, CDR2 SYGVKD. This CDR3 reads CAISGQSMNTEAFF. For the CDR3, the DNA is TGTGCCATCAGCGGACAGTCGATGAACACTGAAGCTTTCTTT.

V and J are TRBV6-1 and TRBJ1-5; D perhaps matches TRBD1 (5 bases). V lost 0 bases and J lost 4, with 13 bases in between. The length of the CDR3 is 16 residues. Germline V CDR1 and CDR2: MNHNS, SASEGT. DNA of the CDR3: TGTGCCAGCAGTGAAGCTGTGGGGCATTGGAATCAGCCCCAGCATTTT. As protein: CASSEAVGHWNQPQHF.

The chain joins TRBV5-1 to TRBJ1-5, with TRBD1 as a possible D gene (5 bases). This CDR3 contains 15 residues. The germline V gene has CDR1 SGHRS and CDR2 YFSETQ. With 0 bases removed from V and 2 bases from J, the gap between germline ends came to 9 bases. The CDR3, as DNA: TGCGCCAGCAGCTTGGAGGGGATGGGCAATCAGCCCCAGCATTTT. This translates into CASSLEGMGNQPQHF.

The chain has TRBV6-2 or TRBV6-3 and TRBJ1-5, with D unresolved. Germline V CDR1 and CDR2: MNHEY, SVGEGT. The CDR3 contains 17 residues. Trimming removed 4 bases from V and 1 base from J, with 17 bases in between. The CDR3 is CASSSNRLKRSNQPQHF. CDR3 nucleotide sequence: TGTGCCAGCAGTTCGAACCGACTGAAAAGGAGCAATCAGCCCCAGCATTTT.

This clone has just one count. The gene calls are TRBV5-1 and TRBJ1-2; 9 nucleotides agree with TRBD1. From germline, CDR1 is SGHRS and CDR2 YFSETQ. V gave up 4 bases and J gave up 8 bases; unmatched junction bases: 3. CDR3 length: 12 residues. This CDR3 is CASSPGQGGYTF. CDR3 nucleotides: TGCGCCAGCAGCCCGGGACAGGGCGGCTACACCTTC. The full variable domain, its missing parts supplied by reference TRBV5-1 and TRBJ1-2, is KAGVTQTPRYLIKTRGQQVTLSCSPISGHRSVSWYQQTPGQGLQFLFEYFSETQRNKGNFPGRFSGRQFSNSRSEMNVSTLELGDSALYLCASSPGQGGYTFGSGTRLTVV.

This clone was picked up a small number of times. The chain carries TRBV19 and TRBJ1-5, with D maybe TRBD1 (6 bases). Looked up from germline, CDR1 is LNHDA and CDR2 is SQIVND (reference sequence). This CDR3 comprises 15 residues. The V end was cut by 4 bases, the J end by 0 bases, with 10 bases between. DNA of the CDR3: TGTGCCAGTAGTACGACAGGTTATAGCAATCAGCCCCAGCATTTT. Protein: CASSTTGYSNQPQHF.

The DNA of the CDR3 is TGTGCCAGCAGTTTCGCCAGGGAAAGGGGCAATCAGCCCCAGCATTTT. It encodes CASSFARERGNQPQHF. The rearrangement joins TRBV28 to TRBJ1-5, with D tentatively TRBD1 (5 bases). The CDR3 runs 16 residues. Trimming removed 3 bases at V and 2 bases at J, with 14 bases between. In germline, CDR1 is MDHEN, CDR2 SYDVKM.

The rearrangement joins TRBV19 to TRBJ2-7; TRBD2 matches 9 bases. From germline, CDR1 is LNHDA and CDR2 SQIVND (reference sequence). The trim removed 3 bases at V and 0 bases at J, leaving 12 bases unmatched. This CDR3 is built from 18 residues. The CDR3 spells CASSMGGRASPSSYEQYF. The CDR3 region has the DNA TGTGCCAGTAGTATGGGCGGGAGGGCCTCTCCTAGCTCCTACGAGCAGTACTTC.

The V call is TRBV18, the J call TRBJ1-1; no definite D call. The CDR3 is 13 amino acids. Trimming pared 3 bases from V and 4 bases from J, leaving 9 bases between. Germline V gene data show CDR1 as KGHSH and CDR2 as LQKENI. CDR3 protein: CASSPGEVTEAFF. CDR3 sequence (DNA): TGTGCCAGCTCACCGGGAGAGGTCACTGAAGCTTTCTTT.

The J gene is TRBJ2-5, the V gene TRBV6-5; 8 bases line up with TRBD1. Germline V CDR1 and CDR2: MNHEY, SVGAGI. CDR3 length: 16 residues. J was trimmed by 5 bases and V by 0 bases; bases with no gene match: 8. The CDR3 DNA reads as TGTGCCAGCAGTTACTCGTTACAGGGGGTGGGGGAGACCCAGTACTTC. The encoded protein is CASSYSLQGVGETQYF.

The J gene is TRBJ1-6, the V gene TRBV7-2; 9 bases are shared with TRBD1. CDR1 and CDR2 from the germline V gene are SGHTA and FQGNSA. The trim removed 2 bases at V and 7 bases at J, leaving 6 bases unmatched. The CDR3 length is 16 residues. The CDR3 spells CASSLIGTGRNSPLHF. For the CDR3, the DNA is TGTGCCAGCAGCTTAATTGGGACAGGGAGGAATTCACCCCTCCACTTT.

The chain links TRBV21-1 to TRBJ1-1. TRBV21-1 is a pseudogene segment. The length of the CDR3 is 16 residues. The CDR3 DNA follows: TGTGCCAGCAGCAAATTTCGGCGGCAGGAGGAAACTGAAGCTTTCTTT. Protein: CASSKFRRQEETEAFF.

V and J are TRBV11-2 and TRBJ2-3; the D gene is possibly TRBD2 (5 bases). The CDR3 sequence is 12 residues long. V gave up 5 bases and J gave up 10 bases, with 13 bases separating them. CDR1 is SGHAT, CDR2 FQNNGV, per germline. CDR3 protein: CASSRPRGPQYF. The CDR3 region has the DNA TGTGCCAGCAGCCGCCCCCGGGGTCCGCAGTATTTT.

The chain combines TRBV28 with TRBJ2-7, with 9 nucleotides matching TRBD2. Germline lookup yields CDR1 MDHEN and CDR2 SYDVKM. Trimming cost V 8 bases and J 2 bases; bases outside gene matches: 4. This CDR3 comprises 13 residues. CDR3 amino acids: CASLTSGAYEQYF. CDR3 coding DNA: TGTGCCAGCCTGACTAGCGGCGCCTACGAGCAGTACTTC.

This rearrangement joins TRBV19 to TRBJ1-5, with 8 bases aligning to TRBD1. CDR1 LNHDA and CDR2 SQIVND come from the germline V gene (reference sequence). The CDR3 loop spans 15 amino acids. The trim removed 1 base at V and 7 bases at J, leaving 6 bases unmatched. The CDR3: CASSIVGAGGQPQHF. The CDR3 bases are TGTGCCAGTAGTATAGTGGGGGCAGGGGGCCAGCCCCAGCATTTT.

The chain recombines TRBV28 with TRBJ1-6, with TRBD1 matching 7 bases. The CDR3 length is 14 residues. CDR1 and CDR2 (germline): MDHEN, SYDVKM. The ends lost 6 bases at V and 7 bases at J; junction bases unmatched: 6. CDR3 nucleotides: TGTGCCAGCAGGACAGGGAGGCTAAATTCACCCCTCCACTTT. It specifies CASRTGRLNSPLHF.

The gene calls are TRBV30 and TRBJ2-7; 7 bases line up with TRBD1. Unmatched junction bases numbered 5, after V lost 0 bases and J lost 3 bases. The CDR3 runs 14 residues. Germline V gives CDR1 GTSNPN, CDR2 SVGIG (reference sequence). Written as DNA, the CDR3 is TGTGCCTGGAGTGTAGGGGGCTCCAACTACGAGCAGTACTTC. Its translation: CAWSVGGSNYEQYF. The whole variable domain, filled in from reference TRBV30 and TRBJ2-7, reads SQTIHQWPATLVQPVGSPLSLECTVEGTSNPNLYWYRQAAGRGLQLLFYSVGIGQISSEVPQNLSASRPQDRQFILSSKKLLLSDSGFYLCAWSVGGSNYEQYFGPGTRLTVT.

The J gene is TRBJ2-7, the V gene TRBV5-4; a possible D gene is TRBD1 (7 bases). The CDR3 runs 14 residues. Germline V CDR1 and CDR2: SGHNT, YYREEE (reference sequence). V was pared by 3 bases and J by 2 bases, with 12 bases between. This CDR3 reads CASSSQGGAYEQYF. The CDR3 DNA is TGTGCCAGCAGCTCTCAGGGGGGCGCCTACGAGCAGTACTTC.